The rows below give T cell receptor beta chains drawn from one sample of a study of blood T cell repertoires in COVID-19. Profiling relied on immunoSEQ multiplex PCR, and the TCRdb table lists in-frame clones only, not all of them. This sample has fewer than 85,000 clones, with 80% to 85% found just once. The sample comprised peripheral blood. Receptors were obtained from a human donor in a cohort sampled during active COVID-19. Both conserved end residues are part of each CDR3. D genes are given only for firm matches. Clone sizes are given selectively: once, few, many, or a class where the clone is expanded.

CASRDSEQYF	TGTGCCAGCAGAGACAGTGAGCAGTACTTC	TRBV2	.	.	TRBJ2-7
CASSLGWRNTEAFF	TGTGCCAGCAGCTTAGGCTGGAGGAACACTGAAGCTTTCTTT	TRBV11-2	.	.	TRBJ1-1
CASSLSPGGEKLFF	TGCGCCAGCAGCTTGTCTCCGGGAGGGGAAAAACTGTTTTTT	TRBV5-1	.	.	TRBJ1-4
CASDSGTNYGYTF	TGTGCCAGCGACTCCGGGACTAACTATGGCTACACCTTC	TRBV5-6	.	.	TRBJ1-2
CATSSGSGKNIQYF	TGTGCCACCAGCAGCGGATCGGGCAAAAACATTCAGTACTTC	TRBV15	.	.	TRBJ2-4
CASSQAQGSTYEQYF	TGTGCCAGCAGCCAAGCTCAGGGGTCGACCTACGAGCAGTACTTC	TRBV3-1/TRBV3-2	.	.	TRBJ2-7
CSVEALLAGNEQFF	TGCAGCGTTGAAGCTCTACTAGCGGGCAATGAGCAGTTCTTC	TRBV29-1	.	TRBD2	TRBJ2-1
CASSGAGGNTEAFF	TGTGCCAGCAGTGGGGCAGGGGGAAACACTGAAGCTTTCTTT	TRBV5-4	.	TRBD1	TRBJ1-1
CASTRVANSPLHF	TGTGCCAGCACCCGGGTCGCTAATTCACCCCTCCACTTT	TRBV6-5	.	.	TRBJ1-6
CASSAYSQNSPLHF	TGTGCCAGTAGTGCCTACAGTCAGAATTCACCCCTCCACTTT	TRBV19	.	.	TRBJ1-6
CASSQGYGGTDTQYF	TGTGCCAGTTCCCAAGGGTACGGAGGGACAGATACGCAGTATTTT	TRBV19	once	.	TRBJ2-3